This TCR beta chain was sequenced for a study of shared clonotypes between healthy human individuals. General study points: Clonotype sharing among donors likely depends on sequencing depth. Shared clonotypes across all four donors exceeded non-shared ones in generation probability.

Measured with immunoSEQ multiplex PCR; TCRdb has only the in-frame clones, and not every one. This sample has roughly 2.5 million clones, with roughly 92% found just once. Of note for this clone: Its antigen is as yet unknown. This same CDR3 is encoded by further DNA sequences in the sample.

The clonotype originates from a man between 18 and 35 years old in good health. Sequencing was done on a sample of naive CD4+ T cells sorted from blood. Subset here: CD45RA+ positively selected.

CDR3 DNA sequence: TGTGCCAGCTCACCAAGAGACGACGAGCAGTACTTC. Residues: CASSPRDDEQYF. The J gene is TRBJ2-7, the V gene TRBV18; unclear D gene. Germline V gene data show CDR1 as KGHSH and CDR2 as LQKENI. The CDR3 sequence is 12 residues long. The ends were cut back, 2 bases at V and 5 bases at J, with 7 bases in the middle. Together with reference TRBV18 and TRBJ2-7, the CDR3 gives the full variable domain: NAGVMQNPRHLVRRRGQEARLRCSPMKGHSHVYWYRQLPEEGLKFMVYLQKENIIDESGMPKERFSAEFPKEGPSILRIQQVVRGDSAAYFCASSPRDDEQYFGPGTRLTVT.